The clone carrying this T cell receptor beta chain was recorded many times. The data originate from a study of response to subunit inactivated influenza vaccine. This CDR3 is 15 amino acids long. Germline values: CDR1 MNHEY, CDR2 SVGEGT. Trimming cost V 5 bases and J 0 bases, with 13 bases left between them. MiXCR was run by TCRdb on the RT-PCR reads, yielding one entry per CDR3 protein. The repertoire holds approximately 290,000 distinct CDR3 sequences, with about 20% as singletons. The sequence came from a man between 45 and 75 years old who received an inactivated influenza vaccine. The chain combines TRBV6-2 or TRBV6-3 with TRBJ1-1, with D hard to call. The sample consisted of PBMCs from blood, taken roughly 20 months after vaccination. The DNA for the CDR3 is TGTGCCAGCAGTGACCTAGGGCTGATGAACACTGAAGCTTTCTTT. Residues: CASSDLGLMNTEAFF.